This TCR beta chain originates from a study of T cell changes during pregnancy in multiple sclerosis. The trim removed 8 bases at V and 9 bases at J, leaving 8 bases unmatched. The V gene's germline CDR1 is LGHNT and CDR2 FRNRAP. The CDR3 spans 14 residues. Sequencing was performed with immunoSEQ multiplex PCR; in TCRdb, only in-frame clones are kept and a portion is missing. In the table there are roughly 60,000 clones, roughly 92% of which are singletons. This clone came up a few times. The rearrangement uses TRBV12-5 and TRBJ2-1; TRBD2 matches at 12 bases. Material: peripheral blood, obtained in the second trimester of pregnancy. This TCR was recovered from a female donor with multiple sclerosis, enrolled in a pregnancy study. As DNA, the CDR3 is TGTGCTAGTAATCTCGGACTAGCGGGACTTGAGCAGTTCTTC. Residues: CASNLGLAGLEQFF.